The source of this T cell receptor (beta chain) is a study of cytomegalovirus exposure and HLA in healthy donors. Losses at the gene ends were 5 bases for V and 0 bases for J; bases not matched to a gene: 9. The germline CDR1 and CDR2 sequences are SGHRS and YFSETQ. This CDR3 contains 18 residues. On this clone itself: What it recognizes is unknown.

General study findings and limits: Most TCR sequences showed up rarely, but some public TCRs showed up in many donors. High sensitivity and specificity were reportedly achieved when the classifier diagnosed cytomegalovirus status.

Assay: immunoSEQ multiplex PCR; the TCRdb copy retains only in-frame clones and omits some. Of fewer than 250,000 clones listed, 87% were seen once; the top ten hold 1.5% to 2%. V usage is TRBV5-1 and J usage is TRBJ2-1, with TRBD2 matching over 12 bases. Sequences were obtained from PBMCs. The TCR originated in a woman younger than 35 in good health and CMV-seropositive. CDR3 sequence: CASRPLTSGSPSYNEQFF. The CDR3 nucleotides read TGCGCCAGCAGGCCCTTGACTAGCGGGAGCCCCTCCTACAATGAGCAGTTCTTC.